One TCR beta chain is described in this entry. Antigen unknown. This sample is drawn from a study of T cell responses to AZD1222 COVID-19 vaccine. About the research overall: Whether given at about 4 or about 12 weeks, second doses were pooled.

Study-level findings and limits: Donor demographics were predominantly white British with a female majority; clonal diversity may be underestimated. Baseline seropositivity occurred in only six AZD1222 recipients. There were repertoire samples only from the period after the peak T cell response.

The repertoire was sequenced with immunoSEQ multiplex PCR; TCRdb's copy has only in-frame clones and lacks some. The sample carries some 150,000 clones, 89% recorded once. Between the trimmed V and J ends, which lost 2 bases and 3 bases, there was a span of 8 bases. Germline V gene sequence: CDR1 MNHEY, CDR2 SMNVEV (reference sequence). This CDR3 contains 13 residues. Material: peripheral blood, obtained on day 0 of AZD1222 vaccination. The TCR was taken from an adult in good health. The chain uses TRBV27 and TRBJ2-7, with unresolved D. CDR3 in DNA: TGTGCCAGCAGTTTAAGGCAGCGCTACGAGCAGTACTTC. Translating gives CASSLRQRYEQYF.